Below, 15 T cell receptor beta chains from the same sample are listed, as sequenced in a study of CD8+ T cells in alopecia areata. TCR sequencing used cDNA made by reverse transcription of extracted RNA. Method: immunoSEQ multiplex PCR; TCRdb's copy keeps in-frame clones and lacks some. The repertoire has about 56,000 clones, around 97% of them found once; the top ten carry approximately 24%. Sequencing used CD8+ T cells sorted from blood, obtained at week 0. Receptor source: a human donor with alopecia areata.

CDR3 protein: CASSQDTGMGKNIQYF. CDR3 DNA sequence: TGCGCCAGCAGCCAAGATACGGGAATGGGCAAAAACATTCAGTACTTC. The rearrangement joins TRBV4-1 to TRBJ2-4; D might be TRBD2 (5 bases). The CDR3 covers 16 residues. Looked up from germline, CDR1 is MGHRA and CDR2 is YSYEKL. V gave up 0 bases and J gave up 3 bases, with 12 bases separating them.

This clone was observed a single time. The V and J genes are TRBV9 and TRBJ2-7, with D unclear. Germline values: CDR1 SGDLS, CDR2 YYNGEE. V was trimmed by 2 bases and J by 3 bases, leaving 12 bases between them. The CDR3 is made up of 14 amino acids. This chain's CDR3 is CASSVRSLDYEQYF. As DNA, the CDR3 is TGTGCCAGCAGCGTTAGGTCCCTGGACTACGAGCAGTACTTC.

The chain uses TRBV5-1 and TRBJ1-2; TRBD1 agrees at 8 bases. The germline gives CDR1 SGHRS, CDR2 YFSETQ. V shed 1 base, J shed 6 bases, and the junction held 5 bases outside the gene matches. The CDR3 loop spans 14 amino acids. CDR3 bases: TGCGCCAGCAGCTTGCCAGGGGGCAGTAATGGCTACACCTTC. Amino acid sequence: CASSLPGGSNGYTF. Filled out from reference TRBV5-1 and TRBJ1-2, the complete variable domain reads KAGVTQTPRYLIKTRGQQVTLSCSPISGHRSVSWYQQTPGQGLQFLFEYFSETQRNKGNFPGRFSGRQFSNSRSEMNVSTLELGDSALYLCASSLPGGSNGYTFGSGTRLTVV.

This chain joins TRBV2 and TRBJ1-1, with TRBD1 matching 9 bases. Trimming removed 6 bases from V and 1 base from J; junction bases left unmatched: 9. Germline CDR1 reads SNHLY; CDR2 reads FYNNEI. The CDR3 is 16 amino acids. CDR3 bases: TGTGCCAGCAGACCCACCGGGACAGGGAGGAACACTGAAGCTTTCTTT. Its translation is CASRPTGTGRNTEAFF. The variable domain in full, completed from reference TRBV2 and TRBJ1-1, reads EPEVTQTPSHQVTQMGQEVILRCVPISNHLYFYWYRQILGQKVEFLVSFYNNEISEKSEIFDDQFSVERPDGSNFTLKIRSTKLEDSAMYFCASRPTGTGRNTEAFFGQGTRLTVV.

This chain joins TRBV30 and TRBJ1-1; TRBD1 aligns across 8 bases. Germline-derived CDR1 and CDR2 are GTSNPN and SVGIG (reference sequence). V lost 5 bases to trimming and J lost 2 bases; unmatched junction nucleotides: 1. The CDR3 covers 12 residues. The CDR3 protein is CAWDRGNTEAFF. The CDR3 DNA reads as TGTGCCTGGGACAGGGGTAACACTGAAGCTTTCTTT.

The CDR3, as DNA: TGCGCCAGCAGCCAGGGGAAAGCGGGGAGTGCCTACGAGCAGTACTTC. Its protein is CASSQGKAGSAYEQYF. The chain uses TRBV4-1 and TRBJ2-7; 7 positions match TRBD2. Germline CDR1 MGHRA, CDR2 YSYEKL. The CDR3 is 16 residues long. V lost 3 bases and J lost 2; bases outside the gene matches: 10.

The V and J genes are TRBV7-8 and TRBJ2-7; D uncertain. This CDR3 region has 13 residues. V was clipped by 6 bases and J by 0 bases, with 9 bases between them. CDR1 is SGHVS, CDR2 FQNEAQ, per germline. The CDR3 here is CASRGTNSYEQYF. The CDR3 DNA is TGTGCCAGCAGGGGCACCAACTCCTACGAGCAGTACTTC.

This clone was counted once. The gene calls are TRBV4-1 and TRBJ2-7; 8 nucleotides match TRBD1. Unmatched junction bases numbered 2, after V lost 0 bases and J lost 4 bases. CDR1 MGHRA and CDR2 YSYEKL come from the germline V gene. The CDR3 contains 14 residues. The CDR3 bases are TGCGCCAGCAGCCAAGACAGGGGGCGTTACGAGCAGTACTTC. The encoded protein is CASSQDRGRYEQYF.

The J gene is TRBJ2-3, the V gene TRBV7-6, with D possibly matching TRBD1 (5 bases). The CDR3 loop spans 17 amino acids. Germline V gene sequence: CDR1 SGHVS, CDR2 FNYEAQ. Trimming stripped 0 bases from V and 0 bases from J, with 13 bases between. CDR3 DNA: TGTGCCAGCAGCTTAGCGCAAGCAGGGCTAAGCACAGATACGCAGTATTTT. Translation gives CASSLAQAGLSTDTQYF.

The chain uses TRBV4-2 and TRBJ1-5; the match to TRBD1 covers 7 bases. J lost 3 bases, V lost 4 bases, and 18 bases had no gene match. The CDR3 runs 19 residues. Per the germline V gene, CDR1 is LGHNA and CDR2 is YNFKEQ. The CDR3 here is CASSPRKGADIDDNQPQHF. The DNA of the CDR3 is TGTGCCAGCAGCCCTCGAAAGGGGGCAGACATAGATGACAATCAGCCCCAGCATTTT.

The chain joins TRBV19 to TRBJ1-2, with TRBD1 identical over 7 bases. Losses at the gene ends were 4 bases for V and 4 bases for J; bases not matched to a gene: 6. The CDR3 runs 14 residues. Germline V lookup: CDR1 LNHDA, CDR2 SQIVND (reference sequence). CDR3 sequence: CASSTRQGTYGYTF. DNA of the CDR3: TGTGCCAGTAGTACTCGACAGGGAACCTATGGCTACACCTTC.

This chain joins TRBV4-1 and TRBJ2-3, with TRBD2 matching 8 bases. Germline assignment: CDR1 MGHRA and CDR2 YSYEKL. V gave up 4 bases and J gave up 2 bases; unmatched junction bases: 5. The length of the CDR3 is 15 residues. This CDR3 is CASSRASGYTDTQYF. CDR3 nucleotide sequence: TGCGCCAGCAGCCGGGCTAGCGGGTACACAGATACGCAGTATTTT.

This clone was detected only once. V is TRBV4-3 and J is TRBJ1-1; unclear D gene. Trimming pared 2 bases from V and 0 bases from J, leaving 16 bases between. The germline V gene has CDR1 LGHNA and CDR2 YSLEER. The CDR3 has 17 residues. Here the CDR3 reads CASSQTGYPSMNTEAFF. CDR3 in DNA: TGCGCCAGCAGCCAAACCGGGTACCCCTCCATGAACACTGAAGCTTTCTTT.

V usage is TRBV5-6 and J usage is TRBJ1-1, with TRBD1 matching 7 bases. V shed 5 bases, J shed 4 bases, and the junction held 5 bases outside the gene matches. The V gene's germline CDR1 is SGHDT and CDR2 YYEEEE. There are 13 residues in the CDR3. CDR3 residues: CASSSGGITEAFF. Written as DNA, the CDR3 is TGTGCCAGCAGTTCAGGGGGTATCACTGAAGCTTTCTTT.

The J gene is TRBJ2-4, the V gene TRBV9, with D possibly TRBD2 on 6 matching bases. Looked up from germline, CDR1 is SGDLS and CDR2 is YYNGEE. The CDR3 loop spans 13 amino acids. The V end was cut by 0 bases, the J end by 5 bases, with 6 bases between. The CDR3 nucleotides read TGTGCCAGCAGCGTAGGGAGGGAAAACATTCAGTACTTC. Protein product: CASSVGRENIQYF.